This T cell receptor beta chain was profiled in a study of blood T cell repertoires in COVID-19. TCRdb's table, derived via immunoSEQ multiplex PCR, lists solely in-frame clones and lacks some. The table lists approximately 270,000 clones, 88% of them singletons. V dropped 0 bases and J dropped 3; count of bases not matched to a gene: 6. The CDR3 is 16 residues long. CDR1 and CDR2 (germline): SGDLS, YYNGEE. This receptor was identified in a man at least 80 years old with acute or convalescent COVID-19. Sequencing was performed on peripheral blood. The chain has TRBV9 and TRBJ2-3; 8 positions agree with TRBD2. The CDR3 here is CASSVGASGSTDTQYF. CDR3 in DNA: TGTGCCAGCAGCGTAGGGGCTAGCGGGTCTACAGATACGCAGTATTTT.